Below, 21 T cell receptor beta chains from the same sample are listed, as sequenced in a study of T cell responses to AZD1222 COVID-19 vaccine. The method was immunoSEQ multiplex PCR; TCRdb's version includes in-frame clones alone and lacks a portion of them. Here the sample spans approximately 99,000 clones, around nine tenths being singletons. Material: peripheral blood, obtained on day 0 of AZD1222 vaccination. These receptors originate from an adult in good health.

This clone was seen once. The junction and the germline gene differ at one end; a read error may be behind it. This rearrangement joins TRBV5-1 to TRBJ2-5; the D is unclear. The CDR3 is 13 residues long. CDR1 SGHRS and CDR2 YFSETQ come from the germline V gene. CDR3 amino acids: CASSFVGGETQYF. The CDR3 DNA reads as TGTGCCAGCAGCTTTGTGGGCGGAGAGACCCAGTACTTC.

For the CDR3, the DNA is TGTGCCAGCAGCGGGTGGCCCGGGACAGATAATTCACCCCTCCACTTT. Translation gives CASSGWPGTDNSPLHF. The rearrangement links TRBV9 to TRBJ1-6; 7 positions match TRBD1. V lost 3 bases to trimming and J lost 5 bases; unmatched junction nucleotides: 8. Per the germline V gene, CDR1 is SGDLS and CDR2 is YYNGEE. The CDR3 sequence is 16 residues long.

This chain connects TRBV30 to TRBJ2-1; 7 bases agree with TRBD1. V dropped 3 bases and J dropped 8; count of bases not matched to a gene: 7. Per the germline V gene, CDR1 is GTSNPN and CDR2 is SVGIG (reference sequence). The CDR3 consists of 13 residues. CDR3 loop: CAWRMTGWDEQFF. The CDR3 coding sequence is TGTGCCTGGAGGATGACAGGGTGGGATGAGCAGTTCTTC.

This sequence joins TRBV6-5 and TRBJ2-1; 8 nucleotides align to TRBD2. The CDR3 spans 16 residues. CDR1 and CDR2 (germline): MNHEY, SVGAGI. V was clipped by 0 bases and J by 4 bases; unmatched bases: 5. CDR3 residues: CASSYSRREVYNEQFF. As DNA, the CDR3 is TGTGCCAGCAGTTACTCTCGGCGGGAGGTATACAATGAGCAGTTCTTC.

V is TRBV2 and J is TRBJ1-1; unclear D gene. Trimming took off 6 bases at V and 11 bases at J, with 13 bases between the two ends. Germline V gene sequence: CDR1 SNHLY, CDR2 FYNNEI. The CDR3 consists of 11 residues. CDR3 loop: CASRDLITAFF. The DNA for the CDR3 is TGTGCCAGCAGAGACCTCATTACCGCTTTCTTT.

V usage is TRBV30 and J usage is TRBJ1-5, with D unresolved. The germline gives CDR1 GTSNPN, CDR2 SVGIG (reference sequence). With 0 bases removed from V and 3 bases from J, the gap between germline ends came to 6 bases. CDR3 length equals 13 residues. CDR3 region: CAWSVVDNQPQHF. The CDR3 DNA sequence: TGTGCCTGGAGTGTAGTAGACAATCAGCCCCAGCATTTT.

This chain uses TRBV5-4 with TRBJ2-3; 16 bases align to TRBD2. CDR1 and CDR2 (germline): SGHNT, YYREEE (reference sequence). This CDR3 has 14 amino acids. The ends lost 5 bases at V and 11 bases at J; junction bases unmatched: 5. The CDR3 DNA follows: TGTGCCAGCAGTTCCGGGACTAGCGGGGGGGAGCAGTATTTT. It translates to CASSSGTSGGEQYF. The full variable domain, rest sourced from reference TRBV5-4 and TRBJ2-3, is ETGVTQSPTHLIKTRGQQVTLRCSSQSGHNTVSWYQQALGQGPQFIFQYYREEENGRGNFPPRFSGLQFPNYSSELNVNALELDDSALYLCASSSGTSGGEQYFGPGTRLTVL.

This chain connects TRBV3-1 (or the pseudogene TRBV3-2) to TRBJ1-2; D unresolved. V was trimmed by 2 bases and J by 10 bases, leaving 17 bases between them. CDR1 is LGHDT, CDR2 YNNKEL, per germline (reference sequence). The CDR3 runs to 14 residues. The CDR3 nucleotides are TGTGCCAGCAGCCAACTTGCAGGCAGCGTTTACTACACCTTC. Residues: CASSQLAGSVYYTF.

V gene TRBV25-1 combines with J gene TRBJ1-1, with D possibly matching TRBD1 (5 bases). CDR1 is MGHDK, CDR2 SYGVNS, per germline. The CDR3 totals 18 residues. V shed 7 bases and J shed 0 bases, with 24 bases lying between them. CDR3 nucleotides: TGTGCCAGCACCTACGGTCAGGGCGCCCCCCCTTTGAACACTGAAGCTTTCTTT. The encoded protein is CASTYGQGAPPLNTEAFF.

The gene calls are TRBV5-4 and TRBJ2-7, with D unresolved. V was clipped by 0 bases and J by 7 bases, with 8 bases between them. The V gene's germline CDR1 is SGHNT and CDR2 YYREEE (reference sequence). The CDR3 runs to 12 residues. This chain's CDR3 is CASSLGTKEQYF. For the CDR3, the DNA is TGTGCCAGCAGCTTGGGGACGAAGGAGCAGTACTTC.

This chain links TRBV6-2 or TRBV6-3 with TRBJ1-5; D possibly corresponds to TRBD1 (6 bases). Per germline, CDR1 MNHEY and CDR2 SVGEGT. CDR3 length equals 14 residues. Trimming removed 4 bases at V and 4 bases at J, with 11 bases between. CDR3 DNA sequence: TGTGCCAGCAGTTCCATCACAGGGAATCAGCCCCAGCATTTT. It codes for CASSSITGNQPQHF.

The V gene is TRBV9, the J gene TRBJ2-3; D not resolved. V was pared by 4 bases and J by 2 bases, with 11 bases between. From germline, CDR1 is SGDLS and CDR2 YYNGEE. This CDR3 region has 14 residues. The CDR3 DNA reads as TGTGCCAGCAGCCCTCTAGGCTTCACAGATACGCAGTATTTT. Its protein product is CASSPLGFTDTQYF.

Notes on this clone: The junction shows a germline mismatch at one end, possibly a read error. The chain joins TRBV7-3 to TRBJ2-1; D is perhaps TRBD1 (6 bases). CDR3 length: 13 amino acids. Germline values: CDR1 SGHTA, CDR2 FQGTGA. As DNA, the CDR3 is TGTGCCAGCAGCTTAAATATTGTAACAGGGTTAGTCTTC. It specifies CASSLNIVTGLVF.

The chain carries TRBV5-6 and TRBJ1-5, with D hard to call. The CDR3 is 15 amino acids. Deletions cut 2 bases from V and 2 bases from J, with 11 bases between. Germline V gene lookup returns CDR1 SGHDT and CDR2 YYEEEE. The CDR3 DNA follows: TGTGCCAGCAGCTTTTTGGCGGGAGGCAATCAGCCCCAGCATTTT. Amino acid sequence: CASSFLAGGNQPQHF. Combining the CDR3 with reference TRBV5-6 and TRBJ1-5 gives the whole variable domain DAGVTQSPTHLIKTRGQQVTLRCSPKSGHDTVSWYQQALGQGPQFIFQYYEEEERQRGNFPDRFSGHQFPNYSSELNVNALLLGDSALYLCASSFLAGGNQPQHFGDGTRLSIL.

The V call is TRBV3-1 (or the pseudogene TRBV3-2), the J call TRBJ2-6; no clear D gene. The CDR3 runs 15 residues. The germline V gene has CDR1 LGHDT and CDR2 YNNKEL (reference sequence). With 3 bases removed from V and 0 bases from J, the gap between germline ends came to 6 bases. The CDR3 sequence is CASSHYGSGANVLTF. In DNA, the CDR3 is TGTGCCAGCAGCCACTATGGCTCTGGGGCCAACGTCCTGACTTTC.

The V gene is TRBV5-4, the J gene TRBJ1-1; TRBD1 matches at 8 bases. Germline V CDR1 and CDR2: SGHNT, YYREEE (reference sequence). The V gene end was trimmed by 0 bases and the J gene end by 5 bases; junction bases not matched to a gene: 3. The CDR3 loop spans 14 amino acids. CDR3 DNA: TGTGCCAGCAGCTTGGTTCAGGGGGCGACTGAAGCTTTCTTT. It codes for CASSLVQGATEAFF. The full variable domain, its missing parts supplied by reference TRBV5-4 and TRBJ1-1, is ETGVTQSPTHLIKTRGQQVTLRCSSQSGHNTVSWYQQALGQGPQFIFQYYREEENGRGNFPPRFSGLQFPNYSSELNVNALELDDSALYLCASSLVQGATEAFFGQGTRLTVV.

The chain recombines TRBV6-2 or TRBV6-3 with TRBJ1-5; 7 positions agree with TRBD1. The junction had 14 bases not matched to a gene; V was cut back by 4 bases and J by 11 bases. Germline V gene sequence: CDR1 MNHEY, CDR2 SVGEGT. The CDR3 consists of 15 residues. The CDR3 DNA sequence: TGTGCCAGCAGTTGGACCGGGACAGTCATCAAGGCCCAGCATTTT. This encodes CASSWTGTVIKAQHF.

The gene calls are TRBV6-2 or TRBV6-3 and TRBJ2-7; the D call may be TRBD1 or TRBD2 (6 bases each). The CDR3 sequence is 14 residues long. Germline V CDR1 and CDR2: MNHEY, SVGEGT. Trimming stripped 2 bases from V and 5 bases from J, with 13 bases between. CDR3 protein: CASSYTGAVDEQYF. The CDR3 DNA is TGTGCCAGCAGTTACACGGGGGCCGTAGACGAGCAGTACTTC.

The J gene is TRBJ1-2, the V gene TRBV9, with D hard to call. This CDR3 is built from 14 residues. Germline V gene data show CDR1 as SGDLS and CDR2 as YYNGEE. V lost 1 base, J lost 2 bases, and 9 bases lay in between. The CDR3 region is CASSVKGENYGYTF. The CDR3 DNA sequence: TGTGCCAGCAGCGTAAAGGGAGAAAACTATGGCTACACCTTC.

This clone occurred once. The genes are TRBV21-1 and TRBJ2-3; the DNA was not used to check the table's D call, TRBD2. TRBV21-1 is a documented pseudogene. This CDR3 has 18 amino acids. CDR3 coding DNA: TGTGCCAGCAACGAAAGGGCTAGCGGGAGGCCTAACACAGATACGCAGTATTTT. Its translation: CASNERASGRPNTDTQYF.

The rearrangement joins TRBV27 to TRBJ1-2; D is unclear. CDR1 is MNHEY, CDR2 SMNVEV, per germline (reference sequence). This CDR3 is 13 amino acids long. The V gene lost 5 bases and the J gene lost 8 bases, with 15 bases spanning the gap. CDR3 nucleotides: TGTGCCAGCAGTACCATATACATGGACGGCTACACCTTC. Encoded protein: CASSTIYMDGYTF.